Listed below are T cell receptor beta chains from one sample, sequenced in a study of T cell clones after liver transplantation. Produced via immunoSEQ multiplex PCR; TCRdb's table is partial and in-frame only. The table records under 20,000 clones, around 80% of them present only once. The starting material was CD8+ T cells from blood, obtained roughly 48 months after liver transplant. These receptors were taken from a human patient who received a liver transplant. Part of the T cells may come from the graft donor. The CDR3 runs from the conserved cysteine through the conserved F or W. The order of the fields is J gene, clone size, D gene, V gene, CDR3 protein, CDR3 DNA. The D gene is left open where the match is weak. Rows give clone size only sometimes, using once, few, many, or a class for an expanded clone.

TRBJ2-3,few,TRBD1,TRBV7-2,CASDRGYADTQYF,TGTGCCAGCGACAGGGGGTACGCAGATACGCAGTATTTT
TRBJ2-1,NA,NA,TRBV27,CASSLGVLSYNEQFF,TGTGCCAGCAGTTTAGGGGTTTTGTCCTACAATGAGCAGTTCTTC
TRBJ1-4,NA,NA,TRBV2,CASSAWGSLFF,TGTGCCAGCAGTGCCTGGGGTTCACTGTTTTTT
TRBJ2-1,NA,TRBD2,TRBV7-3,CASSLAGVGGNEQFF,TGTGCCAGCAGCTTGGCGGGAGTTGGTGGGAATGAGCAGTTCTTC
TRBJ1-2,NA,NA,TRBV27,CASQLEAGVLDSYGYTF,TGTGCCAGCCAACTAGAGGCAGGGGTGTTGGATTCCTATGGCTACACCTTC
TRBJ2-3,NA,TRBD2,TRBV4-1,CASSQGAVGTRGTDTQYF,TGCGCCAGCAGCCAGGGTGCGGTTGGGACTAGGGGCACAGATACGCAGTATTTT
TRBJ2-1,once,TRBD2,TRBV27,CAGSSQLAGGHNEQFF,TGTGCCGGCAGTTCACAACTAGCGGGAGGACACAATGAGCAGTTCTTC
TRBJ1-2,NA,NA,TRBV29-1,CSVGQGYGYTF,TGCAGCGTTGGGCAGGGCTATGGCTACACCTTC
TRBJ2-7,NA,TRBD2,TRBV27,CASSPQASGRTYEQYF,TGTGCCAGCAGTCCCCAAGCTAGCGGGAGGACCTACGAGCAGTACTTC
TRBJ2-3,NA,NA,TRBV25-1,CASSSGDFTDTQYF,TGTGCCAGCAGTTCCGGCGACTTCACAGATACGCAGTATTTT
TRBJ1-4,NA,TRBD1,TRBV5-1,CASNLGQGDEKLFF,TGCGCCAGCAACTTGGGGCAGGGGGATGAAAAACTGTTTTTT
TRBJ1-1,NA,NA,TRBV4-2,CASSQGRGGTEAFF,TGTGCCAGCAGCCAAGGGCGGGGTGGCACTGAAGCTTTCTTT
TRBJ2-2,NA,TRBD1,TRBV6-4,CASSQGAGTGELFF,TGTGCCAGCAGCCAGGGGGCCGGCACCGGGGAGCTGTTTTTT
TRBJ2-7,NA,NA,TRBV2,CASSEGTFYEQYF,TGTGCCAGCAGTGAAGGAACGTTCTACGAGCAGTACTTC
TRBJ2-7,NA,NA,TRBV27,CASSSTPQGNEQYF,TGTGCCAGCAGTTCAACCCCTCAGGGGAACGAGCAGTACTTC